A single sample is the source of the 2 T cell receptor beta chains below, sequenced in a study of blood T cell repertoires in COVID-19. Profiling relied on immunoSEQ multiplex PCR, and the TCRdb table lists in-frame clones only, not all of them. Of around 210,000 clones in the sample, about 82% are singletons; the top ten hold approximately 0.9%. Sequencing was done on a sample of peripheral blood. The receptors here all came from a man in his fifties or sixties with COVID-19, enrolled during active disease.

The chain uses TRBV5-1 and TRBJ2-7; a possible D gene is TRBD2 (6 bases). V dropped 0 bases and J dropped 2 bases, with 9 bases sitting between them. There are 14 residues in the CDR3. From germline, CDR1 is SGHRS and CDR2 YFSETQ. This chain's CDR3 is CASSLVEGPYEQYF. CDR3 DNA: TGCGCCAGCAGCTTGGTGGAGGGTCCCTACGAGCAGTACTTC.

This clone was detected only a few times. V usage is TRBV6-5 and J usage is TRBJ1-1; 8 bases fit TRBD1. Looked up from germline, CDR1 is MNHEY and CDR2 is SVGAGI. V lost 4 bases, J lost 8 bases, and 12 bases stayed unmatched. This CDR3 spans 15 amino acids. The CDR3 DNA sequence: TGTGCCAGCAGTTCCGCGAACAGGGGGAGGCGAGAAGCTTTCTTT. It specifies CASSSANRGRREAFF.